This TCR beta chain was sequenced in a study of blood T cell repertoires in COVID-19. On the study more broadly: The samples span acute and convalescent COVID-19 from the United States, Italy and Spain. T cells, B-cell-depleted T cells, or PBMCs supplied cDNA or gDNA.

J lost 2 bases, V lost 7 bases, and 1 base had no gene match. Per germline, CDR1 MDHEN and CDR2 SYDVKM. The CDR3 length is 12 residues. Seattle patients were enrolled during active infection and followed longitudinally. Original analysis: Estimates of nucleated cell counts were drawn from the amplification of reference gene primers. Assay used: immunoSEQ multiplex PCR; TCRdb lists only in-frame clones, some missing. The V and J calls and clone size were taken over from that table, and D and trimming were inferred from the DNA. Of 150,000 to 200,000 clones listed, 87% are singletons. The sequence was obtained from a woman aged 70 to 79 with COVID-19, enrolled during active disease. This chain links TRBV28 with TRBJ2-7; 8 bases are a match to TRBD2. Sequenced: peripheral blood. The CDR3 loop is CASTAGAYEQYF. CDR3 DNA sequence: TGTGCCAGCACAGCGGGGGCCTACGAGCAGTACTTC.